These 21 T cell receptor beta chains were sequenced from one sample in a study of graft-versus-host responses after intestinal transplantation. Profiling relied on immunoSEQ multiplex PCR, and the TCRdb table lists in-frame clones only, not all of them. The table lists tens of thousands of clones, approximately 94% of them singletons, with approximately 2% in the top ten. Their target antigens are unknown. Sequences were derived from unstimulated CD8+ T cells sorted from spleen or lymph node cells, sampled before intestinal transplant. The receptors derive from a human donor who received an intestinal transplant.

The chain employs TRBV27 and TRBJ1-6; the D is unclear. Germline V gene sequence: CDR1 MNHEY, CDR2 SMNVEV (reference sequence). The V end lost 3 bases, the J end lost 5 bases, and 8 bases lay between the germline ends. The CDR3 is made up of 14 amino acids. CDR3 in amino acids: CASSFFQNNSPLHF. CDR3 in DNA: TGTGCCAGCAGTTTTTTCCAGAATAATTCACCCCTCCACTTT.

The chain couples TRBV10-3 to TRBJ2-2; D is undetermined. This CDR3 has 14 residues. From germline, CDR1 is ENHRY and CDR2 SYGVKD. Between the trimmed V and J ends, which lost 4 bases and 6 bases, there was a span of 12 bases. CDR3 residues: CAISGARSAGELFF. The CDR3 DNA reads TGTGCCATCAGTGGTGCCAGGTCTGCCGGGGAGCTGTTTTTT.

CDR3 in amino acids: CSVEEQGVYYGYTF. The CDR3 DNA sequence: TGCAGCGTTGAGGAACAGGGGGTGTACTATGGCTACACCTTC. The chain is built from TRBV29-1 and TRBJ1-2; 8 positions agree with TRBD1. Unmatched junction bases numbered 6, after V lost 3 bases and J lost 3 bases. This CDR3 has 14 amino acids. Germline V gene sequence: CDR1 SQVTM, CDR2 ANQGSEA. Full variable domain (rest looked up from reference TRBV29-1 and TRBJ1-2): SAVISQKPSRDICQRGTSLTIQCQVDSQVTMMFWYRQQPGQSLTLIATANQGSEATYESGFVIDKFPISRPNLTFSTLTVSNMSPEDSSIYLCSVEEQGVYYGYTFGSGTRLTVV.

This sequence joins TRBV6-5 and TRBJ1-6; unclear D gene. The CDR3 has 12 residues. Germline loops: CDR1 MNHEY, CDR2 SVGAGI. V lost 4 bases and J lost 8, with 6 bases in between. This CDR3 is CASSLEDSPLHF. As DNA, the CDR3 is TGTGCCAGCAGTTTAGAGGATTCACCCCTCCACTTT.

The chain joins TRBV2 to TRBJ1-1; 7 bases fit TRBD1. Germline V lookup: CDR1 SNHLY, CDR2 FYNNEI. The trim removed 11 bases at V and 5 bases at J, leaving 17 bases unmatched. This CDR3 has 15 amino acids. The CDR3: CAGYHSEGALTEAFF. The CDR3 bases are TGTGCCGGCTACCACTCGGAGGGGGCGCTGACTGAAGCTTTCTTT.

The V call is TRBV11-2, the J call TRBJ2-5, with TRBD1 identical over 8 bases. The closer fit of TRBJ2-7 to the DNA end suggests the J call may be wrong. There are 12 residues in the CDR3. In germline, CDR1 is SGHAT, CDR2 FQNNGV. The CDR3, as DNA: TGTGCCAGCAGCCGAACAGGGGGCGAGCAGTACTTC. Translation gives CASSRTGGEQYF.

V gene TRBV7-9 combines with J gene TRBJ1-5; D might be TRBD1 (5 bases). CDR1 and CDR2 from the germline V gene are SEHNR and FQNEAQ (reference sequence). The CDR3 runs to 14 residues. The germline V and J ends were trimmed by 5 bases and 7 bases, with 15 bases remaining between them. CDR3 nucleotide sequence: TGTGCCAGCAGCCCCGGGAGGGGTAGCCAGCCCCAGCATTTT. It encodes CASSPGRGSQPQHF.

This chain links TRBV7-9 with TRBJ2-7; no clear D. The CDR3 is 13 amino acids. The germline V gene encodes CDR1 SEHNR and CDR2 FQNEAQ (reference sequence). Trimming removed 5 bases from V and 3 bases from J, with 11 bases in between. In nucleotides, the CDR3 is TGTGCCAGCAGCCCTGAAAGTAGCTACGAGCAGTACTTC. Encoded protein: CASSPESSYEQYF.

This rearrangement joins TRBV18 to TRBJ2-7; unclear D gene. In germline, CDR1 is KGHSH, CDR2 LQKENI. Trimming shortened V by 6 bases and J by 3 bases, and 15 bases separated the two germline ends. The CDR3 totals 14 residues. The CDR3 bases are TGTGCCAGCTCTCTGAGGAGAAAATACTACGAGCAGTACTTC. This sequence encodes CASSLRRKYYEQYF.

The chain recombines TRBV5-5 with TRBJ2-7; a possible D gene is TRBD1 (5 bases). The CDR3 extends over 13 amino acids. Trimming removed 5 bases from V and 5 bases from J, with 14 bases in between. CDR1 and CDR2 (germline): SGHKS, YYEKEE (reference sequence). In DNA, the CDR3 is TGTGCCAGCAGTTCTAGGCAGGGTCACGAGCAGTACTTC. It is translated as CASSSRQGHEQYF.

The V call is TRBV9, the J call TRBJ1-1, with 8 bases identical to TRBD1. After removal of 0 bases from V and 0 bases from J, the junction contained 1 base not matched to a gene. CDR3 length equals 15 residues. The V gene's germline CDR1 is SGDLS and CDR2 YYNGEE. As DNA, the CDR3 is TGTGCCAGCAGCGTAGGGACAGGGATGAACACTGAAGCTTTCTTT. It encodes CASSVGTGMNTEAFF.

This rearrangement joins TRBV6-1 to TRBJ2-2; TRBD1 might be the D (6 bases). CDR1 MNHNS and CDR2 SASEGT come from the germline V gene. CDR3 length equals 19 residues. The V end was cut by 3 bases, the J end by 6 bases, with 26 bases between. CDR3: CASSEGPNLTGMWAGELFF. DNA for the CDR3: TGTGCCAGCAGTGAGGGCCCCAACCTGACAGGAATGTGGGCCGGGGAGCTGTTTTTT.

This chain links TRBV4-1 with TRBJ2-2, with D possibly being TRBD1 (6 bases). V lost 4 bases and J lost 6, with 12 bases in between. There are 14 residues in the CDR3. Germline CDR1 and CDR2: MGHRA and YSYEKL. Written as DNA, the CDR3 is TGCGCCAGCAGCCTTACCACAGGGTCCGGGGAGCTGTTTTTT. Its translation is CASSLTTGSGELFF.

V usage is TRBV5-1 and J usage is TRBJ2-7; D is possibly TRBD1 (6 bases). Germline CDR1 reads SGHRS; CDR2 reads YFSETQ. The CDR3 loop spans 15 amino acids. The V gene lost 0 bases and the J gene lost 0 bases, with 10 bases spanning the gap. This CDR3 is CASSLGQGSSYEQYF. The CDR3 DNA reads as TGCGCCAGCAGCTTGGGTCAGGGGAGCTCCTACGAGCAGTACTTC.

V usage is TRBV4-1 and J usage is TRBJ2-5; a possible D gene is TRBD2 (6 bases). This CDR3 spans 16 amino acids. Looked up from germline, CDR1 is MGHRA and CDR2 is YSYEKL. V shed 2 bases and J shed 0 bases, with 13 bases lying between them. The CDR3 region has the DNA TGCGCCAGCAGCCAACCGAGTACGGGGGACCAAGAGACCCAGTACTTC. Translation gives CASSQPSTGDQETQYF.

V usage is TRBV7-6 and J usage is TRBJ1-5, with 7 bases identical to TRBD1. CDR1 SGHVS and CDR2 FNYEAQ come from the germline V gene. The V gene end was trimmed by 1 base and the J gene end by 2 bases; junction bases not matched to a gene: 8. The CDR3 is 17 amino acids. The CDR3 region is CASSLGSSQGGNQPQHF. The CDR3 DNA reads as TGTGCCAGCAGCTTAGGTTCATCGCAGGGGGGCAATCAGCCCCAGCATTTT.

The chain uses TRBV5-5 and TRBJ2-1; D perhaps matches TRBD1 (6 bases). This CDR3 region has 15 residues. Germline V CDR1 and CDR2: SGHKS, YYEKEE (reference sequence). With 4 bases removed from V and 2 bases from J, the gap between germline ends came to 13 bases. In nucleotides, the CDR3 is TGTGCCAGCAGCCTTTCGAGGGGGACCTACAATGAGCAGTTCTTC. Residues: CASSLSRGTYNEQFF.

The chain carries TRBV27 and TRBJ2-5; tentatively, D is TRBD1 (6 bases). This CDR3 contains 12 residues. Germline CDR1 MNHEY, CDR2 SMNVEV (reference sequence). Trimming stripped 8 bases from V and 4 bases from J, with 11 bases between. The CDR3 loop reads CASGGAGETQYF. The CDR3 DNA reads TGTGCCAGCGGGGGCGCCGGAGAGACCCAGTACTTC.

The rearrangement uses TRBV19 and TRBJ2-7; 9 bases agree with TRBD1. CDR1 and CDR2 (germline): LNHDA, SQIVND (reference sequence). After removal of 4 bases from V and 1 base from J, the junction contained 11 bases not matched to a gene. The CDR3 spans 17 residues. CDR3 loop: CASSTQGAGQGSYEQYF. In DNA, the CDR3 is TGTGCCAGTAGTACCCAGGGCGCCGGACAGGGGTCCTACGAGCAGTACTTC.

The chain combines TRBV5-1 with TRBJ2-7; D not resolved. Per the germline V gene, CDR1 is SGHRS and CDR2 is YFSETQ. V lost 0 bases and J lost 2, with 12 bases in between. The CDR3 totals 15 residues. In DNA, the CDR3 is TGCGCCAGCAGCTTGGAATCGGTCGGTCCCTACGAGCAGTACTTC. The encoded protein is CASSLESVGPYEQYF. Looking up the rest from reference TRBV5-1 and TRBJ2-7 gives the full variable domain: KAGVTQTPRYLIKTRGQQVTLSCSPISGHRSVSWYQQTPGQGLQFLFEYFSETQRNKGNFPGRFSGRQFSNSRSEMNVSTLELGDSALYLCASSLESVGPYEQYFGPGTRLTVT.

The chain carries TRBV5-6 and TRBJ2-3, with TRBD2 matching over 10 bases. The J segment lost 6 bases and the V segment lost 0 bases, leaving 1 base of the junction unmatched. The V gene's germline CDR1 is SGHDT and CDR2 YYEEEE. The CDR3 loop spans 14 amino acids. CDR3 in amino acids: CASSLVLAGDTQYF. CDR3 DNA sequence: TGTGCCAGCAGCTTGGTACTAGCGGGGGATACGCAGTATTTT. Full variable domain (rest looked up from reference TRBV5-6 and TRBJ2-3): DAGVTQSPTHLIKTRGQQVTLRCSPKSGHDTVSWYQQALGQGPQFIFQYYEEEERQRGNFPDRFSGHQFPNYSSELNVNALLLGDSALYLCASSLVLAGDTQYFGPGTRLTVL.